The 9 T cell receptor beta chains below all came from one sample that was sequenced in a study of human T cells and chemical hapten exposure. The time point was: pre-sensitization, week 0. Treatment here: therapeutic diphenylcyclopropenone sensitization with weekly scalp DPC. TCRdb recomputed calls from the RACE reads with MiXCR, one row per CDR3 protein. This sample has 300,000 to 450,000 distinct CDR3 sequences, with around 5.5% found just once. Sequencing used whole blood, obtained in connection with sensitization to the hapten diphenylcyclopropenone (DPC). These receptors originate from a woman under 30 with alopecia areata. Some clones in this sample may be carry-over from other donors' samples.

The sample holds many counts of this clonotype. DNA for the CDR3: TGTGCCAGCAGTCAAACCCCGCGGGTTAGAGAGACCCAGTACTTC. It translates to CASSQTPRVRETQYF. The genes are TRBV6-2 or TRBV6-3 and TRBJ2-5, with D perhaps TRBD2 (5 bases). V was pared by 5 bases and J by 4 bases, with 17 bases between. This CDR3 is 15 amino acids long. Germline CDR1 and CDR2: MNHEY and SVGEGT.

This clonotype was observed a few times. This chain's CDR3 is CASVWGRVDTQYF. The CDR3 region has the DNA TGTGCCAGCGTCTGGGGGCGGGTGGATACGCAGTATTTT. This rearrangement joins TRBV2 to TRBJ2-3, with D tentatively TRBD1 (6 bases). This CDR3 is 13 amino acids long. V lost 8 bases to trimming and J lost 6 bases, with 15 bases between them. The germline CDR1 and CDR2 sequences are SNHLY and FYNNEI.

This clonotype was recorded many times. The V gene is TRBV7-2, the J gene TRBJ1-4; 11 positions match TRBD1. Looked up from germline, CDR1 is SGHTA and CDR2 is FQGNSA. With V trimmed by 1 base and J by 10 bases, 2 bases remained unmatched. The CDR3 totals 14 residues. The CDR3 sequence is CASSLEGTGGKLFF. For the CDR3, the DNA is TGTGCCAGCAGCTTAGAGGGGACAGGGGGAAAACTGTTTTTT.

This clonotype was recorded a few times. The V and J genes are TRBV27 and TRBJ2-7; the match to TRBD1 covers 10 bases. J was trimmed by 2 bases and V by 6 bases; bases with no gene match: 4. The CDR3 length is 14 residues. The germline gives CDR1 MNHEY, CDR2 SMNVEV (reference sequence). The CDR3: CASRYGTGAYEQYF. The CDR3 nucleotides read TGTGCCAGCAGATACGGGACAGGGGCCTACGAGCAGTACTTC.

The chain couples TRBV7-9 to TRBJ1-1; D gene uncertain. The CDR3 has 12 residues. Germline CDR1 reads SEHNR; CDR2 reads FQNEAQ (reference sequence). V was pared by 1 base and J by 8 bases, with 8 bases between. In DNA, the CDR3 is TGTGCCAGCAGCTTAGGGACCTACGAAGCTTTCTTT. It is translated as CASSLGTYEAFF.

The chain links TRBV5-1 to TRBJ1-1; no reliable D call. V was shortened by 0 bases and J by 5 bases, with 14 bases between the two germline ends. The CDR3 consists of 15 residues. The germline gives CDR1 SGHRS, CDR2 YFSETQ. The CDR3 DNA sequence: TGCGCCAGCAGCTTGGCCGGGTCCTATGGGACTGAAGCTTTCTTT. Its protein product is CASSLAGSYGTEAFF.

In its sample, this clonotype was seen a few times. The V gene is TRBV20-1, the J gene TRBJ1-3; D is ambiguous. The germline V gene encodes CDR1 DFQATT and CDR2 SNEGSKA (reference sequence). The CDR3 consists of 14 residues. Trimming removed 1 base from V and 0 bases from J, with 7 bases in between. The CDR3 DNA is TGCAGTGCTAGAGTGGGCAGCTCTGGAAACACCATATATTTT. Amino acids: CSARVGSSGNTIYF.

This clonotype was seen repeatedly, ten times or more. The V and J genes are TRBV12-3 or TRBV12-4 and TRBJ1-2, with D uncertain. V lost 7 bases, J lost 4 bases, and 13 bases lay in between. This CDR3 is built from 13 residues. CDR3 sequence (DNA): TGTGCCAGCACCCCAATGGGTAGCTATGGCTACACCTTC. It specifies CASTPMGSYGYTF.

The V gene is TRBV21-1, the J gene TRBJ2-5; the table's D call, TRBD2, has no DNA check behind it. TRBV21-1 is designated a pseudogene. CDR3 size: 15 residues. The CDR3 protein is CASSKKGAHQETQYF. DNA for the CDR3: TGTGCCAGCAGCAAAAAGGGAGCTCACCAAGAGACCCAGTACTTC.